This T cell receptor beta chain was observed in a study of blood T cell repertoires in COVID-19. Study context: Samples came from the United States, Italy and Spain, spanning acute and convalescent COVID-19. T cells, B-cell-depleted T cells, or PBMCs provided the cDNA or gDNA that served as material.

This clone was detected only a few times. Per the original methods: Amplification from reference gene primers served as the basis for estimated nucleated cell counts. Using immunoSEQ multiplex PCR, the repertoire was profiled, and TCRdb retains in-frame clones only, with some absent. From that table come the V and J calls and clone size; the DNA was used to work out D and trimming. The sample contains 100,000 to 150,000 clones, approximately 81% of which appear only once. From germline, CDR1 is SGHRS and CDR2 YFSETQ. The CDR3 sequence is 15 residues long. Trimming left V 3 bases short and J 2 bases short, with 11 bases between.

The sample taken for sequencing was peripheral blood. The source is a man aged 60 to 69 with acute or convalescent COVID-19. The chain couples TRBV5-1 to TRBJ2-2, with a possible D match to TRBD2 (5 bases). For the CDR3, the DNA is TGCGCCAGCAGCTATTCCGGGGTAAACACCGGGGAGCTGTTTTTT. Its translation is CASSYSGVNTGELFF.